This record covers a single TCR beta chain. Its antigen is as yet unknown. This CDR3 is 18 amino acids long. With 4 bases removed from V and 3 bases from J, the gap between germline ends came to 26 bases. Germline values: CDR1 SGDLS, CDR2 YYNGEE. This entry is derived from a study of beta chain features in type 1 diabetes. The whole isolated RNA underwent reverse transcription, so sequencing captured expressed TCRB transcripts. The method was immunoSEQ multiplex PCR; TCRdb's version includes in-frame clones alone and lacks a portion of them. The sample holds 350,000 to 450,000 clones, over 12% seen once. Study-level points and caveats: A closer apparent resemblance between naive, central memory and Treg TCRB repertoires was seen in patients than in healthy donors.

The sequenced sample was naive CD4+ T cells from blood. The chain recombines TRBV9 with TRBJ2-7; maybe TRBD2 (5 bases). This TCR derives from a woman younger than 35 in good health. The CDR3 DNA is TGTGCCAGCAGCCCCGAACCATTCGGCGCTAGCTGGTACTACGAGCAGTACTTC. Translation: CASSPEPFGASWYYEQYF. The full variable domain, in which reference TRBV9 and TRBJ2-7 provide the parts outside the CDR3, is DSGVTQTPKHLITATGQRVTLRCSPRSGDLSVYWYQQSLDQGLQFLIQYYNGEERAKGNILERFSAQQFPDLHSELNLSSLELGDSALYFCASSPEPFGASWYYEQYFGPGTRLTVT.